Presented here are 29 T cell receptor beta chains from one specimen sequenced in a study of molecular identifiers for immune sequencing clone quantification. Each CDR3 protein gets one entry after TCRdb re-called the PCR reads with MiXCR. The sample carries more than 300,000 distinct CDR3 sequences, roughly a fifth recorded once. The sequenced sample was naive CD8+ T cells from blood, with Jurkat cell RNA spiked in. Subset denoted: FACS-sorted CD8+CD4-CCR7+CD45RA+ naive T cells. These receptors were obtained from a human donor in good health. Some libraries in this study had Jurkat cell RNA spiked in.

This clonotype was detected only a few times. This chain links TRBV3-1 with TRBJ2-7; tentatively, D is TRBD2 (6 bases). The ends were cut back, 0 bases at V and 3 bases at J, with 12 bases in the middle. Germline V lookup: CDR1 LGHDT, CDR2 YNNKEL (reference sequence). The CDR3 length is 15 residues. The CDR3 region has the DNA TGTGCCAGCAGCCAAGATGCCCGGGGGAGCTACGAGCAGTACTTC. This codes for CASSQDARGSYEQYF.

This sequence joins TRBV12-3 or TRBV12-4 and TRBJ1-5; maybe TRBD1 (6 bases). The V end was cut by 6 bases, the J end by 3 bases, with 15 bases between. This CDR3 region has 15 residues. CDR3 DNA sequence: TGTGCCAGCAGCCCCGGACTGGGGGCCAATCAGCCCCAGCATTTT. Encoded protein: CASSPGLGANQPQHF.

This clonotype occurred many times. This sequence joins TRBV20-1 and TRBJ1-6, with D possibly being TRBD1 (5 bases). From germline, CDR1 is DFQATT and CDR2 SNEGSKA (reference sequence). V shed 6 bases and J shed 0 bases, with 21 bases lying between them. This CDR3 is 18 amino acids long. CDR3 region: CSARWDSHVGSYNSPLHF. In DNA form, the CDR3 reads TGCAGTGCCCGATGGGACTCCCACGTCGGCTCCTATAATTCACCCCTCCACTTT.

Details on this clonotype: Since a much larger clone is just one base distant, this may be a read error. The chain recombines TRBV12-3 or TRBV12-4 with TRBJ1-4; D is perhaps TRBD1 (6 bases). The CDR3 has 14 residues. The CDR3 DNA follows: TGTGCCTGCAGGCCGCAGGGGCTTGTGGAAAAACTGTTTTTT. Its protein product is CACRPQGLVEKLFF.

This clonotype showed up many times. The chain has TRBV12-3 or TRBV12-4 and TRBJ2-1; 9 positions match TRBD1. Unmatched junction bases numbered 6, after V lost 6 bases and J lost 9 bases. The CDR3 is made up of 13 amino acids. CDR3 nucleotide sequence: TGTGCCAGCAGCCGGACAGGGGCCGGTGAGCAGTTCTTC. It codes for CASSRTGAGEQFF.

This clonotype was seen ten or more times. This chain uses TRBV7-9 with TRBJ2-7; 7 bases fit TRBD1. The CDR3 has 14 amino acids. V was pared by 5 bases and J by 6 bases, with 10 bases of the junction left unmatched. Germline-derived CDR1 and CDR2 are SEHNR and FQNEAQ (reference sequence). CDR3 DNA: TGTGCCAGCAGCGCCCGACAGGGAACCATCGAGCAGTACTTC. As protein: CASSARQGTIEQYF.

This clonotype was observed at least ten times. The DNA for the CDR3 is TGTGCCAGCAGTAAGACACTTGGGACCTACAATGAGCAGTTCTTC. It encodes CASSKTLGTYNEQFF. The chain couples TRBV28 to TRBJ2-1; D not resolved. This CDR3 is 15 amino acids long. Germline values: CDR1 MDHEN, CDR2 SYDVKM. The V end lost 5 bases, the J end lost 2 bases, and 13 bases lay between the germline ends.

In regard to this clonotype: This may stem from a read error, because a much larger clone lies one nucleotide away. This CDR3 is missing its conserved last phenylalanine or tryptophan, likely due to a read error. The rearrangement links TRBV4-1 to TRBJ1-4, with a tentative D call TRBD1 (6 bases). Trimming left V 3 bases short and J 4 bases short, with 12 bases between. The germline gives CDR1 MGHRA, CDR2 YSYEKL. This CDR3 is built from 15 residues. The CDR3 sequence: CASSHPEGVNEKLFL. The CDR3 DNA reads TGCGCCAGCAGCCACCCTGAGGGGGTTAATGAAAAACTGTTTTTA.

This clonotype has a count of ten or more. J is TRBJ2-3 and V is TRBV27; no clear D gene. CDR1 MNHEY and CDR2 SMNVEV come from the germline V gene (reference sequence). The V gene lost 3 bases and the J gene lost 0 bases, with 7 bases spanning the gap. This CDR3 has 14 residues. CDR3 residues: CASSFSSSTDTQYF. The DNA of the CDR3 is TGTGCCAGCAGTTTTTCATCTAGCACAGATACGCAGTATTTT.

This clonotype showed up just a few times. The chain has TRBV12-3 or TRBV12-4 and TRBJ2-3; TRBD2 matches 10 bases. V lost 7 bases to trimming and J lost 0 bases; unmatched junction nucleotides: 4. The CDR3 sequence is 15 residues long. DNA of the CDR3: TGTGCCAGCAACGCACTAGCGGGAAGCACAGATACGCAGTATTTT. It translates to CASNALAGSTDTQYF.

This clonotype has at least ten counts. V is TRBV14 and J is TRBJ1-6; TRBD1 is a possible D gene (6 bases). Germline V lookup: CDR1 SGHDN, CDR2 FVKESK. CDR3 size: 14 residues. V was pared by 4 bases and J by 11 bases, with 15 bases between. CDR3 nucleotide sequence: TGTGCCAGCAGCCTTCGACAGGATGGAACACCCCTCCACTTT. Translation: CASSLRQDGTPLHF.

The table lists this clonotype with many counts. The chain links TRBV7-9 to TRBJ1-1; 9 nucleotides match TRBD1. The CDR3 runs 15 residues. V lost 5 bases and J lost 1; bases outside the gene matches: 5. Germline lookup yields CDR1 SEHNR and CDR2 FQNEAQ (reference sequence). CDR3 residues: CASSPPGQGNTEAFF. In DNA form, the CDR3 reads TGTGCCAGCAGCCCACCGGGACAGGGGAACACTGAAGCTTTCTTT.

In its sample, this clonotype was seen many times. The chain employs TRBV7-9 and TRBJ2-1; D unclear. The CDR3 is made up of 15 amino acids. V was pared by 7 bases and J by 2 bases, with 15 bases between. The germline V gene encodes CDR1 SEHNR and CDR2 FQNEAQ (reference sequence). CDR3 coding DNA: TGTGCCAGCACCCAGAATAGCCCGGCCTACAATGAGCAGTTCTTC. Translating gives CASTQNSPAYNEQFF.

This clonotype was seen at least ten times. The chain couples TRBV5-6 to TRBJ1-4; D is undetermined. V was shortened by 2 bases and J by 4 bases, with 3 bases between the two germline ends. The CDR3 is 12 residues long. The V gene's germline CDR1 is SGHDT and CDR2 YYEEEE. CDR3 DNA: TGTGCCAGCAGCTTAGATAATGAAAAACTGTTTTTT. This codes for CASSLDNEKLFF.

Of note for this clonotype: A read error may explain this, as a much larger clone is one base away. The chain recombines TRBV29-1 with TRBJ1-2, with D unclear. The CDR3 covers 11 residues. The germline V gene has CDR1 SQVTM and CDR2 ANQGSEA. CDR3 sequence (DNA): TGCAGCGTTGAGGCCGGCTTTGGCTACGCCTTC. Translation gives CSVEAGFGYAF.

There are many counts of this clonotype. This chain connects TRBV10-3 to TRBJ2-7; 8 nucleotides match TRBD2. V lost 3 bases to trimming and J lost 5 bases; unmatched junction nucleotides: 6. The CDR3 is 14 amino acids. Germline assignment: CDR1 ENHRY and CDR2 SYGVKD. The CDR3 spells CAISDLSGAHEQYF. The DNA of the CDR3 is TGTGCCATCAGTGATCTTAGCGGGGCCCACGAGCAGTACTTC.

Comment on this clonotype: Since a much larger clone is just one base distant, this may be a read error. The chain couples TRBV5-1 to TRBJ2-5; the match to TRBD1 covers 8 bases. The CDR3 consists of 14 residues. The germline V gene has CDR1 SGHRS and CDR2 YFSETQ. The CDR3 DNA reads TGCGCCAGCAGCTTGGAACAGGGGGAAGAGGCCCAGTACTTC. Its protein is CASSLEQGEEAQYF. Drawing the rest from reference TRBV5-1 and TRBJ2-5, the complete variable domain is KAGVTQTPRYLIKTRGQQVTLSCSPISGHRSVSWYQQTPGQGLQFLFEYFSETQRNKGNFPGRFSGRQFSNSRSEMNVSTLELGDSALYLCASSLEQGEEAQYFGPGTRLLVL.

The CDR3 DNA follows: TGTGCCAGCAGCGTAGGAGGCGGGGAGAACACCGGGGAGCTGTTTTTT. Translation: CASSVGGGENTGELFF. V gene TRBV9 combines with J gene TRBJ2-2; tentatively, D is TRBD2 (6 bases). Germline values: CDR1 SGDLS, CDR2 YYNGEE. The CDR3 loop spans 16 amino acids. V gave up 0 bases and J gave up 1 base, with 10 bases separating them.

The chain employs TRBV20-1 and TRBJ1-5; 7 bases are a match to TRBD1. The J segment lost 0 bases and the V segment lost 6 bases, leaving 8 bases of the junction unmatched. This CDR3 is 15 amino acids long. Germline V lookup: CDR1 DFQATT, CDR2 SNEGSKA (reference sequence). The CDR3 DNA follows: TGCAGTGCCCCGACAGGGTCTTATAGCAATCAGCCCCAGCATTTT. It is translated as CSAPTGSYSNQPQHF.

This clonotype was counted only a few times. This may be a read error, as it is one base from a much larger clone. The J gene is TRBJ2-7, the V gene TRBV4-2; D is unclear. Germline V gene lookup returns CDR1 LGHNA and CDR2 YNFKEQ. This CDR3 spans 13 amino acids. V was cut by 0 bases and J by 3 bases, with 6 bases left in between. CDR3 sequence: CASSQEISYEQYF. For the CDR3, the DNA is TGTGCCAGCAGCCAAGAGATCAGCTACGAGCAGTACTTC.

This clonotype occurred many times. V gene TRBV28 combines with J gene TRBJ2-7; a weak D match, TRBD2 (5 bases). This CDR3 spans 13 amino acids. Germline V gives CDR1 MDHEN, CDR2 SYDVKM. With 7 bases removed from V and 0 bases from J, the gap between germline ends came to 10 bases. CDR3 sequence reads: CASMSGNSYEQYF. The CDR3, as DNA: TGTGCCAGCATGTCGGGAAACTCCTACGAGCAGTACTTC.

This clonotype has only a few counts. The gene calls are TRBV3-1 and TRBJ2-7, with no clear D. CDR1 and CDR2 (germline): LGHDT, YNNKEL (reference sequence). CDR3 length equals 14 residues. Trimming removed 4 bases at V and 2 bases at J, with 12 bases between. The CDR3, as DNA: TGTGCCAGCAGCCCTTTATGGCCCCCCTACGAGCAGTACTTC. Its translation is CASSPLWPPYEQYF.

This clonotype was picked up many times. J is TRBJ2-3 and V is TRBV6-6; 11 nucleotides line up with TRBD2. V lost 6 bases and J lost 2; bases outside the gene matches: 10. Germline CDR1 and CDR2: MNHNY and SVGAGI (reference sequence). The CDR3 is 17 amino acids. CDR3 protein: CASSQTGTSGYTDTQYF. CDR3 nucleotides: TGTGCCAGCAGCCAGACCGGGACTAGCGGATACACAGATACGCAGTATTTT.

There are many counts of this clonotype. The J gene is TRBJ1-1, the V gene TRBV5-1; 9 bases align to TRBD1. Germline-derived CDR1 and CDR2 are SGHRS and YFSETQ. CDR3 size: 16 residues. J was trimmed by 1 base and V by 1 base; bases with no gene match: 5. The CDR3 reads CASSLKDRGSNTEAFF. For the CDR3, the DNA is TGCGCCAGCAGCTTGAAGGACAGGGGTTCGAACACTGAAGCTTTCTTT.

Comment on this clonotype: A much more abundant neighbour one base away suggests this may be a read error. The conserved closing phenylalanine or tryptophan is absent in this CDR3, likely reflecting a read error. This chain joins TRBV6-6 and TRBJ1-5; D remains ambiguous. Trimming cost V 5 bases and J 1 base, with 6 bases left between them. CDR3 length: 13 residues. From germline, CDR1 is MNHNY and CDR2 SVGAGI (reference sequence). The CDR3 spells CASSIDSNQPQHL. The DNA of the CDR3 is TGTGCCAGCAGTATAGACAGCAATCAGCCCCAGCATCTT.

This clonotype has a count of ten or more. The chain uses TRBV6-2 or TRBV6-3 and TRBJ2-5, with 7 bases lining up with TRBD1. Per germline, CDR1 MNHEY and CDR2 SVGEGT. The CDR3 contains 16 residues. J lost 0 bases, V lost 4 bases, and 8 bases had no gene match. The CDR3 DNA sequence: TGTGCCAGCAGTTCTCCCTTTGACAGGGACCAAGAGACCCAGTACTTC. This sequence encodes CASSSPFDRDQETQYF.

Many counts were recorded for this clonotype. This rearrangement joins TRBV20-1 to TRBJ2-6; D call uncertain. CDR3 length equals 16 residues. Looked up from germline, CDR1 is DFQATT and CDR2 is SNEGSKA (reference sequence). Trimming removed 1 base at V and 0 bases at J, with 10 bases between. The DNA for the CDR3 is TGCAGTGCTAGAGTCGGATCCCACTCTGGGGCCAACGTCCTGACTTTC. Translation gives CSARVGSHSGANVLTF.

This clonotype was detected only once. Possible read error: a much larger clone is one base away. V is TRBV28 and J is TRBJ1-5; TRBD1 is a possible D gene (5 bases). The CDR3 totals 14 residues. CDR1 MDHEN and CDR2 SYDVKM come from the germline V gene. The CDR3 region has the DNA TGTACCAGCAGTGAAAGGGCAGGGTCTGAGCCCCAGCATTTT. The encoded protein is CTSSERAGSEPQHF.

The chain links TRBV11-2 to TRBJ2-3; 9 bases map to TRBD1. V lost 5 bases to trimming and J lost 3 bases; unmatched junction nucleotides: 9. CDR1 SGHAT and CDR2 FQNNGV come from the germline V gene. The CDR3 sequence is 16 residues long. CDR3 amino acids: CASSLQGASSTDTQYF. DNA for the CDR3: TGTGCCAGCAGCCTACAGGGGGCCTCTTCAACAGATACGCAGTATTTT.